This passage covers 3 T cell receptor beta chains from one sample sequenced in a study of OX40 agonist ivuxolimab in advanced cancers. Method: immunoSEQ multiplex PCR; TCRdb's copy keeps in-frame clones and lacks some. This sample has tens of thousands of clones, with roughly 84% found just once. The material was CD4+ or CD8+ T cells sorted from blood, obtained in a trial of the OX40 agonist ivuxolimab. These receptor sequences come from an adult with an advanced solid tumor such as melanoma, head and neck, liver or kidney cancer.

The chain employs TRBV4-1 and TRBJ1-1, with D unclear. Deletions cut 5 bases from V and 3 bases from J, with 13 bases between. The CDR3 is made up of 14 amino acids. Germline-derived CDR1 and CDR2 are MGHRA and YSYEKL. CDR3 nucleotide sequence: TGCGCCAGCAGCTTACAGCCTGGGGACACTGAAGCTTTCTTT. Its translation is CASSLQPGDTEAFF.

The chain uses TRBV6-5 and TRBJ1-6; TRBD1 agrees at 9 bases. This CDR3 has 15 residues. Trimming took 6 bases from V and 3 from J; bases not matched to a gene: 3. In germline, CDR1 is MNHEY, CDR2 SVGAGI. The CDR3: CASRTDRGYNSPLHF. The CDR3 coding sequence is TGTGCCAGCAGAACGGACAGGGGCTATAATTCACCCCTCCACTTT.

This clone was observed a handful of times. V and J are TRBV30 and TRBJ1-1; no clear D. Germline CDR1 and CDR2: GTSNPN and SVGIG (reference sequence). This CDR3 contains 13 residues. Trimming left V 3 bases short and J 1 base short, with 9 bases between. The CDR3 protein is CAWRGNSNTEAFF. The DNA of the CDR3 is TGTGCCTGGAGAGGGAATTCGAACACTGAAGCTTTCTTT.